The T cell receptor beta chain described here comes from a study of neoadjuvant anti-PD-1 for oral cavity cancer. Study as a whole: Nivolumab at 3 mg/kg was mostly given biweekly, three to four doses, pre-surgery. Non-progressing patients received a fourth nivolumab dose near day 43, then surgery on days 50-56.

Worth noting for this clone: The antigen remains undetermined.

Time point here: after neoadjuvant nivolumab, at surgical resection. These oral cavity squamous cell carcinomas were HPV-negative and locally advanced. The assay was immunoSEQ multiplex PCR, and TCRdb's table has in-frame clones only and misses some. The table includes over 65,000 clones, roughly 90% detected once. Whole-study results and caveats: Higher pretreatment blood Treg/Th17 ratios correlated with higher pretreatment blood and lower post-treatment tumor TCRbeta clonality.

CDR1 SGHRS and CDR2 YFSETQ come from the germline V gene. This CDR3 has 14 residues. V was trimmed by 7 bases and J by 0 bases, leaving 12 bases between them. The genes are TRBV5-1 and TRBJ2-3; tentative D call: TRBD1 (5 bases). Sequenced here: PBMCs, sampled after nivolumab (anti-PD-1) treatment. This clonotype originated in a person aged 35-80 years with oral cavity squamous cell carcinoma. The CDR3: CASGKGQSTDTQYF. As DNA, the CDR3 is TGCGCCAGCGGGAAGGGGCAAAGCACAGATACGCAGTATTTT.